These 20 T cell receptor beta chains share one sample of origin, sequenced in a study of T cell responses to AZD1222 COVID-19 vaccine. This table comes from immunoSEQ multiplex PCR, and its TCRdb copy is limited to in-frame clones, with some not included. The table lists about 140,000 clones, approximately 90% of them singletons. Sample: peripheral blood, taken 28 days after the second AZD1222 dose. These TCRs come from an adult who received the AZD1222 COVID-19 vaccine.

This chain joins TRBV7-9 and TRBJ1-2; D is uncertain. CDR3 length: 12 residues. V lost 5 bases, J lost 8 bases, and 12 bases lay in between. Germline CDR1 is SEHNR and CDR2 is FQNEAQ (reference sequence). The CDR3 loop is CASSPGQFGYTF. In DNA form, the CDR3 reads TGTGCCAGCAGCCCCGGGCAGTTCGGCTACACCTTC.

The chain uses TRBV5-1 and TRBJ2-7; 13 positions agree with TRBD2. CDR3 length: 15 amino acids. CDR1 is SGHRS, CDR2 YFSETQ, per germline. V lost 3 bases to trimming and J lost 4 bases; unmatched junction nucleotides: 4. Here the CDR3 DNA reads TGCGCCAGCAGCTCCGGACTAGCGGGGGCTTACGAGCAGTACTTC. Residues: CASSSGLAGAYEQYF.

The chain recombines TRBV28 with TRBJ2-3; D is uncertain. V was cut by 6 bases and J by 0 bases, with 19 bases left in between. The length of the CDR3 is 17 residues. The V gene's germline CDR1 is MDHEN and CDR2 SYDVKM. Written as DNA, the CDR3 is TGTGCCAGCAGCCCGATTGGATGGGTCGCTAGCACAGATACGCAGTATTTT. The encoded protein is CASSPIGWVASTDTQYF.

This clone was seen just once. This chain joins TRBV9 and TRBJ2-1; no clear D gene. The germline V and J ends were trimmed by 1 base and 3 bases, with 8 bases remaining between them. Germline lookup yields CDR1 SGDLS and CDR2 YYNGEE. There are 14 residues in the CDR3. The CDR3 is CASSVSTNYNEQFF. The CDR3 DNA is TGTGCCAGCAGCGTAAGTACAAACTACAATGAGCAGTTCTTC. Variable domain in full (rest from reference TRBV9 and TRBJ2-1): DSGVTQTPKHLITATGQRVTLRCSPRSGDLSVYWYQQSLDQGLQFLIQYYNGEERAKGNILERFSAQQFPDLHSELNLSSLELGDSALYFCASSVSTNYNEQFFGPGTRLTVL.

This clone was seen a single time. V gene TRBV19 combines with J gene TRBJ1-1; tentative D call: TRBD1 (5 bases). V dropped 9 bases and J dropped 6 bases, with 14 bases sitting between them. Germline V lookup: CDR1 LNHDA, CDR2 SQIVND (reference sequence). The CDR3 totals 12 residues. In DNA form, the CDR3 reads TGTGCCAGCAGGTCAGGGACCCCTGAAGCTTTCTTT. This codes for CASRSGTPEAFF.

The chain is built from TRBV28 and TRBJ1-1; D gene uncertain. This CDR3 is 12 amino acids long. V was trimmed by 7 bases and J by 5 bases, leaving 11 bases between them. Germline V gene data show CDR1 as MDHEN and CDR2 as SYDVKM. CDR3 loop: CASIVGETEAFF. DNA of the CDR3: TGTGCCAGCATCGTAGGTGAGACTGAAGCTTTCTTT.

The chain has TRBV24-1 and TRBJ1-5, with 10 bases that match TRBD1. CDR3 length: 14 amino acids. J was trimmed by 7 bases and V by 7 bases; bases with no gene match: 6. Germline CDR1 and CDR2: KGHDR and SFDVKD. DNA of the CDR3: TGTGCCACCAGCAAAGGACAGGGGGACCAGCCCCAGCATTTT. It is translated as CATSKGQGDQPQHF.

The DNA for the CDR3 is TGTGCCAGCAGTGAGCCTACAGACAGTTTGGAGACCCAGTACTTC. Translated: CASSEPTDSLETQYF. The chain carries TRBV6-2 or TRBV6-3 and TRBJ2-5; tentative D call: TRBD1 (5 bases). The CDR3 extends over 15 amino acids. CDR1 MNHEY and CDR2 SVGEGT come from the germline V gene. V dropped 5 bases and J dropped 5 bases, with 18 bases sitting between them.

The J gene is TRBJ2-3, the V gene TRBV7-2; D uncertain. The germline CDR1 and CDR2 sequences are SGHTA and FQGNSA. This CDR3 has 14 residues. V was trimmed by 6 bases and J by 0 bases, leaving 10 bases between them. The CDR3 nucleotides read TGTGCCAGCAGTTCCGTTGCCAGCACAGATACGCAGTATTTT. Translating gives CASSSVASTDTQYF.

The chain links TRBV2 to TRBJ2-1, with 9 bases matching TRBD1. J was trimmed by 3 bases and V by 6 bases; bases with no gene match: 6. The CDR3 is 15 amino acids. CDR1 and CDR2 from the germline V gene are SNHLY and FYNNEI. The CDR3 loop is CASSPDRGGYNEQFF. The DNA for the CDR3 is TGTGCCAGCAGCCCCGACAGGGGGGGCTACAATGAGCAGTTCTTC.

The V gene is TRBV6-2 or TRBV6-3, the J gene TRBJ2-2; D remains ambiguous. The CDR3 is made up of 13 amino acids. Germline loops: CDR1 MNHEY, CDR2 SVGEGT. The V gene lost 5 bases and the J gene lost 3 bases, with 7 bases spanning the gap. The CDR3 sequence is CASSISHTGELFF. The CDR3 region has the DNA TGTGCCAGCAGTATATCTCACACCGGGGAGCTGTTTTTT.

This chain connects TRBV5-1 to TRBJ1-1, with TRBD1 as a possible D gene (5 bases). Between the trimmed V and J ends, which lost 9 bases and 2 bases, there was a span of 14 bases. The CDR3 has 13 residues. Germline assignment: CDR1 SGHRS and CDR2 YFSETQ. CDR3 sequence (DNA): TGCGCCACCCAAAAAGGGGATAACACTGAAGCTTTCTTT. Its translation: CATQKGDNTEAFF.

CDR3 protein: CASSPLGEGDSEQYF. For the CDR3, the DNA is TGTGCCAGCAGCCCCCTCGGGGAGGGGGACAGCGAGCAGTACTTC. The chain links TRBV9 to TRBJ2-7, with D perhaps being TRBD1 or TRBD2 (7 bases each). The CDR3 has 15 amino acids. From germline, CDR1 is SGDLS and CDR2 YYNGEE. The V and J ends lost 4 bases and 6 bases respectively, with 20 bases between them.

The gene calls are TRBV6-5 and TRBJ2-1; 11 nucleotides align to TRBD2. CDR3 length: 15 amino acids. Trimming removed 2 bases from V and 4 bases from J; junction bases left unmatched: 1. Germline CDR1 and CDR2: MNHEY and SVGAGI. In DNA form, the CDR3 reads TGTGCCAGCAGTTACCTAGCGGGGGGTTACAATGAGCAGTTCTTC. Its protein is CASSYLAGGYNEQFF.

V usage is TRBV25-1 and J usage is TRBJ1-1; tentatively, D is TRBD1 (5 bases). The CDR3 runs to 14 residues. Trimming removed 6 bases at V and 4 bases at J, with 15 bases between. CDR1 is MGHDK and CDR2 is SYGVNS in the germline V gene. The DNA for the CDR3 is TGTGCCAGCAGCCAGGGTGGGATGGGCACTGAAGCTTTCTTT. It translates to CASSQGGMGTEAFF. Supplemented by reference TRBV25-1 and TRBJ1-1, the full variable domain reads EADIYQTPRYLVIGTGKKITLECSQTMGHDKMYWYQQDPGMELHLIHYSYGVNSTEKGDLSSESTVSRIRTEHFPLTLESARPSHTSQYLCASSQGGMGTEAFFGQGTRLTVV.

The V and J genes are TRBV7-9 and TRBJ1-2; D is unresolved. This CDR3 region has 13 residues. With 1 base removed from V and 4 bases from J, the gap between germline ends came to 7 bases. Germline values: CDR1 SEHNR, CDR2 FQNEAQ (reference sequence). CDR3 residues: CASSLGESYGYTF. The CDR3 region has the DNA TGTGCCAGCAGCTTAGGGGAGTCCTATGGCTACACCTTC.

This chain uses TRBV7-2 with TRBJ1-1; D is unclear. CDR3 length equals 13 residues. Germline CDR1 and CDR2: SGHTA and FQGNSA. The V end lost 3 bases, the J end lost 1 base, and 6 bases lay between the germline ends. The CDR3 sequence is CASSFYKNTEAFF. The DNA for the CDR3 is TGTGCCAGCAGCTTCTACAAGAACACTGAAGCTTTCTTT. Full variable domain (missing parts from reference TRBV7-2 and TRBJ1-1): GAGVSQSPSNKVTEKGKDVELRCDPISGHTALYWYRQSLGQGLEFLIYFQGNSAPDKSGLPSDRFSAERTGGSVSTLTIQRTQQEDSAVYLCASSFYKNTEAFFGQGTRLTVV.

The chain employs TRBV4-3 and TRBJ1-4; TRBD1 agrees at 8 bases. The CDR3 length is 18 residues. The germline V gene has CDR1 LGHNA and CDR2 YSLEER. V was pared by 0 bases and J by 4 bases, with 10 bases of the junction left unmatched. In DNA form, the CDR3 reads TGCGCCAGCAGCCAAGATAGGGCAGGGGGCGGGCATAATGAAAAACTGTTTTTT. Translation: CASSQDRAGGGHNEKLFF.

The genes are TRBV13 and TRBJ2-5; 7 bases are shared with TRBD2. The CDR3 is 16 residues long. Germline CDR1 and CDR2: PRHDT and FYEKMQ (reference sequence). The V gene end was trimmed by 3 bases and the J gene end by 1 base; junction bases not matched to a gene: 8. This CDR3 is CASSFLGGGAQETQYF. The CDR3 DNA reads TGTGCCAGCAGCTTCTTGGGGGGGGGTGCCCAAGAGACCCAGTACTTC.

This clone occurred a few times. This rearrangement joins TRBV7-9 to TRBJ2-7; tentatively, D is TRBD2 (5 bases). The CDR3 is 15 residues long. Germline V gene lookup returns CDR1 SEHNR and CDR2 FQNEAQ (reference sequence). With 4 bases removed from V and 0 bases from J, the gap between germline ends came to 13 bases. This CDR3 reads CASSSGRESSYEQYF. DNA for the CDR3: TGTGCCAGCAGCTCCGGACGGGAAAGCTCCTACGAGCAGTACTTC.